This paragraph covers one T cell receptor beta chain sequence. This specimen comes from a study of blood T cell repertoires in COVID-19. Study-wide background: Italy, Spain and the United States were the sources of the convalescent and acute COVID-19 samples. Nucleic acid was either cDNA or gDNA, and it came from T cells, B-cell-depleted T cells, or PBMCs.

Profiled with immunoSEQ multiplex PCR; TCRdb holds only in-frame clones, not every one. This table has approximately 140,000 clones, approximately 87% appearing once. Germline loops: CDR1 SNHLY, CDR2 FYNNEI. CDR3 length: 12 residues. The V gene lost 9 bases and the J gene lost 3 bases, with 11 bases spanning the gap. The specimen sequenced was peripheral blood. This receptor was taken from a woman aged 40 to 50 with acute or convalescent COVID-19. The chain links TRBV2 to TRBJ1-2; D may be TRBD1 (6 bases). DNA for the CDR3: TGTGCCAGTTCGGACAGAGACTATGGCTACACCTTC. Translated, it gives CASSDRDYGYTF. The whole variable domain, filled in from reference TRBV2 and TRBJ1-2, reads EPEVTQTPSHQVTQMGQEVILRCVPISNHLYFYWYRQILGQKVEFLVSFYNNEISEKSEIFDDQFSVERPDGSNFTLKIRSTKLEDSAMYFCASSDRDYGYTFGSGTRLTVV.